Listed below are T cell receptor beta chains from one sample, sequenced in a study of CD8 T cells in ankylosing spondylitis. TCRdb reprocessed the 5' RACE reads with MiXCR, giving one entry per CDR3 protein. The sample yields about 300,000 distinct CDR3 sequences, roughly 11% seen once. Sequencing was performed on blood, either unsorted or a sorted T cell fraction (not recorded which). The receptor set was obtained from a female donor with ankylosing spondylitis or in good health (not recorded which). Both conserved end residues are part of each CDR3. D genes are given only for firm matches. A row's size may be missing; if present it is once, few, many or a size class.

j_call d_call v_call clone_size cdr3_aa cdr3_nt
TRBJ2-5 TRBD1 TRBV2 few CASSGQGHGQYF TGTGCCAGCAGTGGACAGGGTCACGGCCAGTACTTC
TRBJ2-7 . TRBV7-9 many CASSSTVYEQYF TGTGCCAGCAGCTCCACCGTCTACGAGCAGTACTTC
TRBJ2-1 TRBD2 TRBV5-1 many CASSGTSNNEQFF TGCGCCAGCAGCGGGACTAGCAACAATGAGCAGTTCTTC
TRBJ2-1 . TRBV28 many CASSLEREWRSEQFF TGTGCCAGCAGTTTGGAACGGGAGTGGAGGAGTGAGCAGTTCTTC
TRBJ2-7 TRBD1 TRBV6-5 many CASSSTGEYEQYF TGTGCCAGCAGTTCGACAGGGGAATACGAGCAGTACTTC
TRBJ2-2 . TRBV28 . CASSFRPSLFGELFF TGTGCCAGCAGTTTTCGGCCTAGTCTATTTGGGGAGCTGTTTTTT
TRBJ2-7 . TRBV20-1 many CSARDPRKTFVNYEQYF TGCAGTGCTAGAGATCCGCGTAAGACGTTTGTCAACTACGAGCAGTACTTC
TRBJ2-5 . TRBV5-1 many CASSTTEDQETQYF TGCGCCAGCAGCACGACCGAAGACCAAGAGACCCAGTACTTC
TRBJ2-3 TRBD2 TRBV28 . CASSLIRGGTQYF TGTGCCAGCAGTCTAATCCGGGGGGGTACGCAGTATTTT
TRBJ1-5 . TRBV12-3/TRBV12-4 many CASSHNTGRNQPQHF TGTGCCAGCAGCCATAATACGGGACGGAATCAGCCCCAGCATTTT
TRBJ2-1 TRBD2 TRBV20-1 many CSAPSGGLAFRNEQFF TGCAGTGCTCCCTCTGGTGGACTAGCGTTTAGGAATGAGCAGTTCTTC
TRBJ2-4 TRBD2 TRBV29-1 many CSVESGESLAKNIQYF TGCAGCGTTGAAAGCGGGGAGAGCCTAGCCAAAAACATTCAGTACTTC
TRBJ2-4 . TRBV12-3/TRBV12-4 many CASSTGGGENIQYF TGTGCCAGCAGTACGGGAGGGGGCGAAAACATTCAGTACTTC
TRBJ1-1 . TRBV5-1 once CASSPRGLREQGAFF TGCGCCAGCAGCCCACGGGGTCTCCGAGAACAGGGAGCTTTCTTT
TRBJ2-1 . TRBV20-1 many CSAAPGLAGQFF TGCAGTGCTGCCCCGGGACTCGCAGGGCAGTTCTTC
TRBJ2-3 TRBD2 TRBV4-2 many CASSQDFSGSVQYF TGTGCCAGCAGCCAAGACTTCAGCGGGAGTGTGCAGTATTTT
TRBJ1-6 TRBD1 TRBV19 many CASSLTGMSYNSPLHF TGTGCCAGTAGTCTGACAGGGATGAGCTATAATTCACCCCTCCACTTT
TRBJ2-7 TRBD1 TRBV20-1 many CSALGQGANEQYF TGCAGTGCTCTAGGACAGGGGGCGAACGAGCAGTACTTC
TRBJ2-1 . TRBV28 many CASSRTGEQFF TGTGCCAGCAGCCGGACGGGGGAGCAGTTCTTC
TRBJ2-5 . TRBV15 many CATSRDLSSDGTQYF TGTGCCACCAGCAGAGATCTCTCGAGCGACGGGACCCAGTACTTC
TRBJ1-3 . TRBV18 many CASSPPMSSGNTIYF TGTGCCAGCTCACCACCGATGAGCTCTGGAAACACCATATATTTT
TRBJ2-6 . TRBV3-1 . CASSQETPGANVLTF TGTGCCAGCAGCCAAGAGACTCCTGGGGCCAACGTCCTGACTTTC